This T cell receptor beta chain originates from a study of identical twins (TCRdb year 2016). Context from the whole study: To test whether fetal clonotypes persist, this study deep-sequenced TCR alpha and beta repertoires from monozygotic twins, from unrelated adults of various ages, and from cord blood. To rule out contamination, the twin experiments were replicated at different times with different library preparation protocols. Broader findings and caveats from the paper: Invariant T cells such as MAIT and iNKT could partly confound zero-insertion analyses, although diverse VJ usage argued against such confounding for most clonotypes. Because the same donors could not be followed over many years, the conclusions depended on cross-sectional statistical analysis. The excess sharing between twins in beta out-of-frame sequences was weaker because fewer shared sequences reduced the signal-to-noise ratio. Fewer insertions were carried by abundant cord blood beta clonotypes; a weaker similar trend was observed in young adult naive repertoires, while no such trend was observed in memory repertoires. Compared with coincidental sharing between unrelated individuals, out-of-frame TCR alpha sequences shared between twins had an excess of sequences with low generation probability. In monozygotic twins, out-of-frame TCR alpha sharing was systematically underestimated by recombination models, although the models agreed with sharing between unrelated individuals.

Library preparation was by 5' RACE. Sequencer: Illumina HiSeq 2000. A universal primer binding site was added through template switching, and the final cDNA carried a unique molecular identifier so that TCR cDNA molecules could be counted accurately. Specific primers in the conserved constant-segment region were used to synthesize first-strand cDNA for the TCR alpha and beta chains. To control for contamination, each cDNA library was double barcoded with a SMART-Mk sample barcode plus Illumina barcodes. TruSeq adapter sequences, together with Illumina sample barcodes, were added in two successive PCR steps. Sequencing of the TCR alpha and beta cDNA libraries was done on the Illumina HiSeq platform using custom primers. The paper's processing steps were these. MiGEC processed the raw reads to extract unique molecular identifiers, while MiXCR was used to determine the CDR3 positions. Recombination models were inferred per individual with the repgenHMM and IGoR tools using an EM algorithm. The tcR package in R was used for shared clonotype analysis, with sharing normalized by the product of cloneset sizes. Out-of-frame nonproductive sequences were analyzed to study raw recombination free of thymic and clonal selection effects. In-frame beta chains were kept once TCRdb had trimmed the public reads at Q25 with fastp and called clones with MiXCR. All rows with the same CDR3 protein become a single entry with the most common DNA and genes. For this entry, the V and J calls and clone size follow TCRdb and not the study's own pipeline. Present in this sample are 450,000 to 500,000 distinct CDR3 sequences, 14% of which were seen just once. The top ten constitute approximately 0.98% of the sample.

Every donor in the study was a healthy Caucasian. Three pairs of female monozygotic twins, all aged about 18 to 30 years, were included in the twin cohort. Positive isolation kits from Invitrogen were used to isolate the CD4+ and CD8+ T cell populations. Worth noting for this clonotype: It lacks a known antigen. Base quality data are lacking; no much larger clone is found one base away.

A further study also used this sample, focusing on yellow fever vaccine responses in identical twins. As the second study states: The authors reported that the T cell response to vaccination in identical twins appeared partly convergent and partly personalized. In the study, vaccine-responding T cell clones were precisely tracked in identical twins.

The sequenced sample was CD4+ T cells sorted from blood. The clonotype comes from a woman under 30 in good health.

The DNA is TGTGCCAGTAGTATAGAGGGGGGGACCTACGAGCAGTACTTC. Its coded protein is CASSIEGGTYEQYF. The sequence is built from TRBV19 and TRBJ2-7; TRBD2 aligns with 7 central bases. From its cysteine to its phenylalanine, the CDR3 spans 14 amino acids. Here the CDR3 DNA is all that survives: 42 bases in frame from base 1. Via the germline V gene (reference sequence), CDR1 is LNHDA and CDR2 SQIVND. For this chain, trimming is 0 bases at the V end and 2 bases at the J end, and the number of junction bases without a gene match is 1.